This entry lists 2 T cell receptor beta chains sequenced from one sample in a study of T cells in Graves' hyperthyroidism and ophthalmopathy (dated by TCRdb to the late 2010s). Library method: multiplex PCR. The reads were generated on an Illumina HiSeq 2000. The TCR beta CDR3 regions were amplified from the RNA transcripts. The TCR CDR3 was subjected to a first round of RT-PCR using the HTBI primer set and the Qiagen OneStep RT-PCR kit. TCRdb ran its own pipeline on the public reads, namely fastp trimming at Q25 and MiXCR clone calling, and kept in-frame beta chains. Rows merge per CDR3 protein into single entries with the most common DNA and genes. The sample table shows under 350,000 distinct CDR3 sequences, and about an eighth are seen once. Of the sample, approximately 7.9% is held by the ten largest clones. The specimen was blood. The receptors here all came from a woman between 40 and 50 years old with Graves' hyperthyroidism.

Many counts were recorded for this clonotype. This sequence joins TRBV29-1 and TRBJ2-5; D uncertain. The V end lost 4 bases, the J end lost 4 bases, and 10 bases lay between the germline ends. The CDR3 runs to 12 residues. Germline V CDR1 and CDR2: SQVTM, ANQGSEA. The CDR3 region is CSVAPSGETQYF. CDR3 nucleotides: TGCAGCGTTGCCCCGTCGGGAGAGACCCAGTACTTC.

This clonotype occurred many times. The chain carries TRBV4-1 and TRBJ2-5; D not certain. This CDR3 contains 14 residues. The germline CDR1 and CDR2 sequences are MGHRA and YSYEKL. Between the trimmed V and J ends, which lost 0 bases and 2 bases, there was a span of 7 bases. The CDR3 protein is CASSQDWQQETQYF. The CDR3 nucleotides are TGCGCCAGCAGCCAAGATTGGCAGCAAGAGACCCAGTACTTC.